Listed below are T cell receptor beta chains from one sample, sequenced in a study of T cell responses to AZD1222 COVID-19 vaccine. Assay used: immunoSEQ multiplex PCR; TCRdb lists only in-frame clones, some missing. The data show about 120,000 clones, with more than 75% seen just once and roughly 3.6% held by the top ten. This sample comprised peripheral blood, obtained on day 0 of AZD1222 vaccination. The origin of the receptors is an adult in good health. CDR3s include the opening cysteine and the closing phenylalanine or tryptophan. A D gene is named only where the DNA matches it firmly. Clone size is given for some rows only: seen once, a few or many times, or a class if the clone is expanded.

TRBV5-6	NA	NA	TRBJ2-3	CASSLVSAATDTQYF	TGTGCCAGCAGCTTGGTTTCTGCGGCCACAGATACGCAGTATTTT
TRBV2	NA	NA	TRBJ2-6	CASSDNRPRRANVLTF	TGTGCCAGCAGTGATAACAGGCCGCGACGGGCCAACGTCCTGACTTTC
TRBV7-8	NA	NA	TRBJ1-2	CASSLAGDSSLYGYTF	TGTGCCAGCAGCTTAGCGGGTGACAGCTCACTCTATGGCTACACCTTC
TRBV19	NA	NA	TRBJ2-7	CASSIVTGSYEQYF	TGTGCCAGTAGTATAGTCACAGGGAGCTACGAGCAGTACTTC
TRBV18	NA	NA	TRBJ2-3	CASSPPTRTDTQYF	TGTGCCAGCTCACCACCGACGCGCACAGATACGCAGTATTTT
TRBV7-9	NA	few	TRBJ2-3	CASSPGGISDTQYF	TGTGCCAGCAGCCCAGGTGGAATTTCGGATACGCAGTATTTT
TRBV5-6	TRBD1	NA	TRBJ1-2	CASSLDPTGERGYTF	TGTGCCAGCAGCTTGGACCCGACAGGGGAACGTGGCTACACCTTC
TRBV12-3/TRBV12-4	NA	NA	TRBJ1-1	CASSLLVRREAFF	TGTGCCAGCAGTTTACTAGTACGGCGAGAAGCTTTCTTT
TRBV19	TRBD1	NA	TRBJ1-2	CASSPDRGRGGYTF	TGTGCCAGTAGCCCCGACAGGGGGCGGGGTGGCTACACCTTC
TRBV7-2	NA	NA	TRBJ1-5	CASSLAGRFNQPQHF	TGTGCCAGCAGCTTAGCGGGACGGTTCAATCAGCCCCAGCATTTT
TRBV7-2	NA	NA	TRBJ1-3	CASSPRMGRGSGNTIYF	TGTGCCAGCAGCCCCCGAATGGGGAGGGGTTCTGGAAACACCATATATTTT
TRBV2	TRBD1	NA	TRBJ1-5	CASSDWPRGTGIRLHQPQHF	TGTGCCAGCAGTGACTGGCCCCGGGGGACAGGGATTCGTTTGCATCAGCCCCAGCATTTT
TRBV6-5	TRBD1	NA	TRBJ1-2	CASSWDSDYGYTF	TGTGCCAGCAGCTGGGACAGCGATTATGGCTACACCTTC
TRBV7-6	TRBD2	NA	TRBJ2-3	CASPSPRLAGGGDTQYF	TGTGCCAGCCCATCGCCCCGTCTAGCGGGGGGTGGGGATACGCAGTATTTT
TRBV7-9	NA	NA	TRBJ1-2	CASSLDSAPRHGYTF	TGTGCCAGCAGCTTAGATTCAGCCCCTCGGCATGGCTACACCTTC